These T cell receptor beta chains were read from a single sample in a study of tumor-infiltrating lymphocytes in primary liver carcinoma. From the multiplex PCR reads, TCRdb called clonotypes with MiXCR, one entry per CDR3 protein. The table has approximately 340,000 distinct CDR3 sequences, around 60% seen once; the top ten hold about 6.5%. The sequenced sample was peripheral blood. Receptors were obtained from a middle-aged man with primary liver carcinoma and hepatitis B virus infection. Each CDR3 is given with its conserved first and last residue. The order of the fields is D gene, clone size, V gene, CDR3 length, J gene, CDR3 DNA, CDR3 protein. D genes are given only for firm matches. The size field is filled for only some rows; it gives once, few, many or a size class.

NA	NA	TRBV6-1	13	TRBJ1-2	TGTGCCAGCAGTCGCGGTCTCAACTATGGCTACACCTTC	CASSRGLNYGYTF
TRBD1	NA	TRBV11-2	17	TRBJ2-2	TGTACCAGCAGGAAGTTGAGACAGGGGGCGAGCACCGGGGAGCTGTTTTTT	CTSRKLRQGASTGELFF
TRBD1	NA	TRBV11-1	13	TRBJ2-7	TGTGTCAGCAACTCCACAGGGGTTCGCGAGCAGTACTTC	CVSNSTGVREQYF
NA	NA	TRBV6-5	17	TRBJ2-7	TGTGCCAGCAGTTACAATACGTGGGCGACGAGCTCCTACGAGCAGTACTTC	CASSYNTWATSSYEQYF
NA	NA	TRBV29-1	15	TRBJ2-1	TGCAGCTCCACTGGGACACAGGGCTCCTACAATGAGCAGTTCTTC	CSSTGTQGSYNEQFF
NA	NA	TRBV11-1	14	TRBJ2-3	TGTGTCACCAGCGTGGCCGGGTCCACAGATACGCAGTATTTT	CVTSVAGSTDTQYF
NA	NA	TRBV11-2	11	TRBJ2-1	TGTGTCAGCAGCCTTTTGGGTGAGCAGTTCTTC	CVSSLLGEQFF
TRBD1	few	TRBV6-6	17	TRBJ2-5	TGTGCCAGCAGTTACCTAACACCGGGACAGGGGAAAGAGACCCAGTACTTC	CASSYLTPGQGKETQYF
TRBD1	NA	TRBV28	14	TRBJ2-7	TGTGCCAGCAGTTACACCAGGGGGCACTACGAGCAGTACTTC	CASSYTRGHYEQYF
NA	NA	TRBV11-2	17	TRBJ2-3	TGTGCCAGCAGCCGACCGATAGTTTTCTTTAGTACAGATACGCAGTGTTTT	CASSRPIVFFSTDTQCF
TRBD1	NA	TRBV12-3/TRBV12-4	12	TRBJ1-1	TGCGCCAGCAGGACAGGTAACATTGAAGCTTTCTTT	CASRTGNIEAFF
TRBD1	NA	TRBV5-6	16	TRBJ1-5	TGTGCCAGCAGCCGGAAGGGGGCAGCGGGCAATCAGCCCCAGCATTTT	CASSRKGAAGNQPQHF
TRBD1	NA	TRBV5-5	18	TRBJ2-1	TGTACCAGCAGCCTGAGTCCCGGGACAGGGGTAGGCGGCTATGATCAGTTCTTC	CTSSLSPGTGVGGYDQFF
NA	NA	TRBV7-8	15	TRBJ1-1	TGTGCCAGCAGCTCCATAGGGGGGGCGTCCACTGAAGCTTTCTTT	CASSSIGGASTEAFF